This T cell receptor (beta chain) was sequenced in a study of CD8+ T cells in alopecia areata. Overall study context: The percentage of affected scalp area served as the score of severity for treated patients.

V gave up 0 bases and J gave up 4 bases, with 13 bases separating them. CDR1 is SGHRS and CDR2 is YFSETQ in the germline V gene. The CDR3 is 15 amino acids. cDNA reverse transcribed from extracted RNA served as the sequencing template. This table comes from immunoSEQ multiplex PCR, and its TCRdb copy is limited to in-frame clones, with some not included. The data contain approximately 180,000 clones, 58% of them seen just once; the ten biggest clones take up around 15%. The treatment was: oral pan-JAK inhibitor, 5-10 mg twice daily. Alopecia areata patients had lesional scalp punch biopsies and peripheral blood taken from them.

Sequencing was performed on CD4+ T cells sorted from blood, taken around week 55, from a patient treated with tofacitinib. The chain couples TRBV5-1 to TRBJ1-1; D gene ambiguous. The source of this sequence is a human donor with alopecia areata. CDR3: CASSLDSGSGTEAFF. The CDR3 DNA reads TGCGCCAGCAGCTTGGATTCGGGTTCGGGCACTGAAGCTTTCTTT.